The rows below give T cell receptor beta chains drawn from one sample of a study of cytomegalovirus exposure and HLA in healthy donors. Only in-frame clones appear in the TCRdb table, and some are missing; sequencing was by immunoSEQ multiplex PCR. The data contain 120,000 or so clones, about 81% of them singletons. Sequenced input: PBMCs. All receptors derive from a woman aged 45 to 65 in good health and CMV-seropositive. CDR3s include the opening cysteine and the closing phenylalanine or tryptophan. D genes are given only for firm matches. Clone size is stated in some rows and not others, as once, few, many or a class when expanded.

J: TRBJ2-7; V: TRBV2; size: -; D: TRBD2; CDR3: CASSDRLAGVYEQYF; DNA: TGTGCCAGCAGTGATAGACTAGCGGGAGTTTACGAGCAGTACTTC
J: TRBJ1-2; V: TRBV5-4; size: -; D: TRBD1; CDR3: CASSWGTANYGYTF; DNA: TGTGCCAGCAGCTGGGGGACAGCTAACTATGGCTACACCTTC
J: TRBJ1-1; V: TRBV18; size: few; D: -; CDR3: CASSPHQGFMNTEAFF; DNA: TGTGCCAGCTCACCACATCAGGGTTTCATGAACACTGAAGCTTTCTTT
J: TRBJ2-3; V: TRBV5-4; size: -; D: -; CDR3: CASSLLIPDTQYF; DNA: TGTGCCAGCAGCCTGCTAATTCCAGATACGCAGTATTTT
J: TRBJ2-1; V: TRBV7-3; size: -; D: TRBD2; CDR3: CASSPLAGGADEQFF; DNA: TGTGCCAGCAGCCCCCTAGCGGGAGGGGCGGATGAGCAGTTCTTC
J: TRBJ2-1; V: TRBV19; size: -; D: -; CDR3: CASLDSYNEQFF; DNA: TGTGCCAGTCTAGACTCCTACAATGAGCAGTTCTTC
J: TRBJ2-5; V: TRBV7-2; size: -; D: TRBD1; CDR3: CASSLVEGAETQYF; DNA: TGTGCCAGCAGCTTAGTCGAGGGGGCGGAGACCCAGTACTTC
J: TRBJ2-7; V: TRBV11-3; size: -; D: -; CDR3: CASSLDSNYEQYF; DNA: TGTGCCAGCAGCTTGGACAGTAACTACGAGCAGTACTTC
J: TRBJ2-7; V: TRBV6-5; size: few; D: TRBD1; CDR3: CASSYGDRGIEQYF; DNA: TGTGCCAGCAGTTACGGGGACAGGGGTATCGAGCAGTACTTC
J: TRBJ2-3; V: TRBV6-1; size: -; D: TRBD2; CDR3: CASSGKRGGADTQYF; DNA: TGTGCCAGCAGTGGTAAGCGGGGAGGGGCAGATACGCAGTATTTT
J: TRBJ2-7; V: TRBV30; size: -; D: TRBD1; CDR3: CAWNLQGAGEQYF; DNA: TGTGCCTGGAACCTCCAGGGGGCGGGGGAGCAGTACTTC
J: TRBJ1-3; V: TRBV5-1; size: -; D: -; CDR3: CASSLAEAGNTIYF; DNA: TGCGCCAGCAGCTTGGCCGAGGCTGGAAACACCATATATTTT
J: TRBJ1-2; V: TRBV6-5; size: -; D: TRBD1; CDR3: CASSLTGNYGYTF; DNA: TGTGCCAGCAGCCTGACAGGGAACTATGGCTACACCTTC
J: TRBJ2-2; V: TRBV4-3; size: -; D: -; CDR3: CASSQDLEGAAGELFF; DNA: TGCGCCAGCAGCCAAGATCTAGAGGGCGCGGCCGGGGAGCTGTTTTTT
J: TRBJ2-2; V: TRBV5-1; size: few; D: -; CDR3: CASSSRTATNTGELFF; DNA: TGCGCCAGCAGCAGCCGGACAGCGACGAACACCGGGGAGCTGTTTTTT
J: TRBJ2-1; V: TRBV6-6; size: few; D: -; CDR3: CASSYAPGYEQFF; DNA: TGTGCCAGCAGTTACGCCCCGGGGTATGAGCAGTTCTTC
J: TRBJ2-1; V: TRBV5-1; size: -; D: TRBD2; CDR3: CASRGYSGGDLSSSYNEQFF; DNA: TGCGCCAGCAGAGGATATAGCGGGGGAGACCTTTCGAGCTCCTACAATGAGCAGTTCTTC
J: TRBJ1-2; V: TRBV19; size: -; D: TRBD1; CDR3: CASSIRGTGENYGYTF; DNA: TGTGCCAGTAGTATAAGAGGTACAGGGGAGAATTATGGCTACACCTTC
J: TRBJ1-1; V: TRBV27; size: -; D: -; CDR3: CASSFTQGNTEAFF; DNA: TGTGCCAGCAGTTTCACACAGGGGAACACTGAAGCTTTCTTT
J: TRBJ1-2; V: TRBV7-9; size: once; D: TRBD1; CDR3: CSSSLDDREANYGYTF; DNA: TGTTCCAGCAGCTTGGATGACAGGGAAGCTAACTATGGCTACACCTTC
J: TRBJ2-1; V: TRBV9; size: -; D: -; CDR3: CASSVSVYNEQFF; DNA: TGTGCCAGCAGCGTATCCGTGTACAATGAGCAGTTCTTC
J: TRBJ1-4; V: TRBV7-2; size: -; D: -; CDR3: CASSLASGNNEKLFF; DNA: TGTGCCAGCAGCTTAGCGAGCGGTAATAATGAAAAACTGTTTTTT
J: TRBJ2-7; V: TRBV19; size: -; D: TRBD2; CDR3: CATGTTYEQYF; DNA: TGTGCCACCGGGACTACCTACGAGCAGTACTTC
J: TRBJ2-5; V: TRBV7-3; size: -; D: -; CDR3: CASSQRAQETQYF; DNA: TGTGCCAGCAGCCAGCGGGCCCAAGAGACCCAGTACTTC
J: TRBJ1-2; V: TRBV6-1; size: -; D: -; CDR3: CASSEQVPYGYTF; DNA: TGTGCCAGCAGTGAACAGGTCCCCTATGGCTACACCTTC
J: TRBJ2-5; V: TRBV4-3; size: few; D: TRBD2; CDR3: CASSQVPPGLAGKETQYF; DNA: TGCGCCAGCAGCCAAGTTCCGCCGGGACTAGCGGGTAAAGAGACCCAGTACTTC
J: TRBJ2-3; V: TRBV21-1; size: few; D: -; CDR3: CASSEKIWDTASTDTQYF; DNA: TGTGCCAGCAGCGAAAAAATCTGGGACACGGCTAGCACAGATACGCAGTATTTT
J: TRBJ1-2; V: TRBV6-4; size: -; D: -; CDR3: CASSDGNRISGYTF; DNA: TGTGCCAGCAGTGATGGAAACAGGATTAGTGGCTACACCTTC